This entry lists 19 T cell receptor beta chains sequenced from one sample in a study of blood T cell repertoires in COVID-19. Measured with immunoSEQ multiplex PCR; TCRdb has only the in-frame clones, and not every one. The repertoire holds under 80,000 clones, approximately 90% seen once, with approximately 14% in the top ten. Specimen: peripheral blood. These receptors all come from a man aged 65 to 85 with active or convalescent COVID-19.

This chain joins TRBV2 and TRBJ1-4, with D maybe TRBD1 (6 bases). With 8 bases removed from V and 5 bases from J, the gap between germline ends came to 21 bases. Germline-derived CDR1 and CDR2 are SNHLY and FYNNEI. The CDR3 has 16 amino acids. This CDR3 reads CASFTGSSLLNEKLFF. DNA of the CDR3: TGTGCCAGCTTTACAGGGTCCTCCCTCCTAAATGAAAAACTGTTTTTT. Combining the CDR3 with reference TRBV2 and TRBJ1-4 gives the whole variable domain EPEVTQTPSHQVTQMGQEVILRCVPISNHLYFYWYRQILGQKVEFLVSFYNNEISEKSEIFDDQFSVERPDGSNFTLKIRSTKLEDSAMYFCASFTGSSLLNEKLFFGSGTQLSVL.

This sequence joins TRBV7-3 and TRBJ1-1; TRBD1 might be the D (5 bases). The V and J ends lost 5 bases and 1 base respectively, with 8 bases between them. Looked up from germline, CDR1 is SGHTA and CDR2 is FQGTGA. The CDR3 extends over 13 amino acids. The CDR3 sequence is CASSLDRNTEAFF. CDR3 DNA sequence: TGTGCCAGCAGCCTTGACAGGAACACTGAAGCTTTCTTT.

This chain connects TRBV2 to TRBJ1-6, with 8 bases lining up with TRBD1. V gave up 3 bases and J gave up 6 bases; unmatched junction bases: 4. This CDR3 has 15 amino acids. Germline loops: CDR1 SNHLY, CDR2 FYNNEI. As DNA, the CDR3 is TGTGCCAGCAGTGACAGGGGGCGTGTTAATTCACCCCTCCACTTT. Translation gives CASSDRGRVNSPLHF.

This sequence joins TRBV27 and TRBJ2-3, with 7 bases fitting TRBD2. With 7 bases clipped from V and 1 base from J, the junction kept 2 bases outside the gene matches. Germline V gene sequence: CDR1 MNHEY, CDR2 SMNVEV (reference sequence). The CDR3 consists of 13 residues. CDR3: CASNAGGTDTQYF. CDR3 nucleotides: TGTGCCAGCAATGCGGGAGGCACAGATACGCAGTATTTT.

V gene TRBV6-2 or TRBV6-3 combines with J gene TRBJ1-2; tentatively, D is TRBD1 (6 bases). From germline, CDR1 is MNHEY and CDR2 SVGEGT. Trimming cost V 4 bases and J 5 bases, with 14 bases left between them. The CDR3 extends over 14 amino acids. The CDR3 here is CASSSGDNWYGYTF. For the CDR3, the DNA is TGTGCCAGCAGTTCAGGGGACAATTGGTATGGCTACACCTTC.

This clone came up once. The chain uses TRBV5-6 and TRBJ2-7, with 8 nucleotides matching TRBD1. V was clipped by 4 bases and J by 3 bases; unmatched bases: 15. CDR1 is SGHDT, CDR2 YYEEEE, per germline. CDR3 length: 17 amino acids. CDR3 bases: TGTGCCAGCAGCCGCGGACAAGACAGGGGCGGTGTCTACGAGCAGTACTTC. Residues: CASSRGQDRGGVYEQYF.

The CDR3 is CATLGHTNTEAFF. CDR3 bases: TGTGCCACCCTGGGACATACGAACACTGAAGCTTTCTTT. The rearrangement links TRBV6-5 to TRBJ1-1, with D perhaps TRBD1 (6 bases). V lost 10 bases, J lost 1 base, and 13 bases lay in between. This CDR3 region has 13 residues. Germline CDR1 is MNHEY and CDR2 is SVGAGI.

The gene calls are TRBV12-3 or TRBV12-4 and TRBJ2-2, with unresolved D. The CDR3 has 11 residues. Trimming pared 4 bases from V and 10 bases from J, leaving 7 bases between. The chain's CDR3 is CASSSVLELFF. The CDR3 DNA reads TGTGCCAGCAGTTCGGTATTGGAGCTGTTTTTT.

The rearrangement joins TRBV2 to TRBJ2-2, with D unresolved. Germline CDR1 SNHLY, CDR2 FYNNEI. This CDR3 has 16 amino acids. V was trimmed by 4 bases and J by 0 bases, leaving 12 bases between them. CDR3 region: CASSVRRVSNTGELFF. CDR3 sequence (DNA): TGTGCCAGCAGTGTAAGGAGAGTTTCGAACACCGGGGAGCTGTTTTTT.

The chain is built from TRBV6-5 and TRBJ1-1, with D perhaps TRBD1 (6 bases). The germline V and J ends were trimmed by 6 bases and 0 bases, with 11 bases remaining between them. This CDR3 is built from 14 residues. The germline V gene has CDR1 MNHEY and CDR2 SVGAGI. The CDR3 coding sequence is TGTGCCAGCAGATCAACAGGGCTGAACACTGAAGCTTTCTTT. Protein: CASRSTGLNTEAFF.

The genes are TRBV28 and TRBJ1-4; maybe TRBD1 (5 bases). Looked up from germline, CDR1 is MDHEN and CDR2 is SYDVKM. Between the trimmed V and J ends, which lost 2 bases and 8 bases, there was a span of 12 bases. CDR3 length equals 14 residues. CDR3 DNA sequence: TGTGCCAGCAGTTTAGGGGGGAGTGACGAAAAACTGTTTTTT. Its translation is CASSLGGSDEKLFF.

The chain has TRBV23-1 and TRBJ1-6; the match to TRBD1 covers 7 bases. TRBV23-1 is filed as an ORF, its function uncertain. CDR3 size: 15 residues. J was trimmed by 0 bases and V by 6 bases; bases with no gene match: 2. Written as DNA, the CDR3 is TGCGCCAGCAGCCGGGACAGCTCCTATAATTCACCCCTCCACTTT. It encodes CASSRDSSYNSPLHF.

J is TRBJ2-5 and V is TRBV5-1; 7 nucleotides match TRBD1. V lost 3 bases, J lost 4 bases, and 3 bases stayed unmatched. Germline V CDR1 and CDR2: SGHRS, YFSETQ. The CDR3 is 13 amino acids. The DNA for the CDR3 is TGCGCCAGCAGCTCGACAGGGTCAGAGACCCAGTACTTC. Protein sequence: CASSSTGSETQYF.

V usage is TRBV27 and J usage is TRBJ1-5; 7 nucleotides line up with TRBD1. Per germline, CDR1 MNHEY and CDR2 SMNVEV (reference sequence). This CDR3 contains 13 residues. The V gene end was trimmed by 3 bases and the J gene end by 6 bases; junction bases not matched to a gene: 2. In nucleotides, the CDR3 is TGTGCCAGCAGTTTTAACAGGGGTCAGCCCCAGCATTTT. Its protein is CASSFNRGQPQHF.

V and J are TRBV5-5 and TRBJ2-1, with 13 bases matching TRBD2. The germline V gene has CDR1 SGHKS and CDR2 YYEKEE (reference sequence). With V trimmed by 0 bases and J by 8 bases, 8 bases remained unmatched. This CDR3 is built from 17 residues. CDR3 sequence (DNA): TGTGCCAGCAGCTTGGTCGGACTAGCGGGAGCCATTGATGAGCAGTTCTTC. Protein: CASSLVGLAGAIDEQFF.

The chain couples TRBV30 to TRBJ1-1; D ambiguous. V was shortened by 0 bases and J by 3 bases, with 11 bases between the two germline ends. The CDR3 loop spans 14 amino acids. The germline V gene has CDR1 GTSNPN and CDR2 SVGIG (reference sequence). The CDR3 region is CAWSVDSLYTEAFF. As DNA, the CDR3 is TGTGCCTGGAGTGTAGACTCTCTTTACACTGAAGCTTTCTTT. The whole variable domain, filled in from reference TRBV30 and TRBJ1-1, reads SQTIHQWPATLVQPVGSPLSLECTVEGTSNPNLYWYRQAAGRGLQLLFYSVGIGQISSEVPQNLSASRPQDRQFILSSKKLLLSDSGFYLCAWSVDSLYTEAFFGQGTRLTVV.

The chain is built from TRBV6-2 or TRBV6-3 and TRBJ2-7, with TRBD2 as a possible D gene (5 bases). The CDR3 consists of 13 residues. V shed 0 bases and J shed 4 bases, with 7 bases lying between them. Germline CDR1 is MNHEY and CDR2 is SVGEGT. The CDR3 sequence is CASSYSRGYEQYF. The CDR3 coding sequence is TGTGCCAGCAGTTACTCCCGGGGTTACGAGCAGTACTTC.

This clone was counted a single time. V gene TRBV27 combines with J gene TRBJ2-1, with TRBD2 matching 10 bases. CDR1 and CDR2 (germline): MNHEY, SMNVEV (reference sequence). The junction had 10 bases not matched to a gene; V was cut back by 5 bases and J by 9 bases. The CDR3 is made up of 15 amino acids. DNA of the CDR3: TGTGCCAGCAGTCCCCTAGCGGGAGCGTCGGTTGAGCAGTTCTTC. It translates to CASSPLAGASVEQFF.

The chain employs TRBV28 and TRBJ1-4; D gene unclear. The V end lost 5 bases, the J end lost 8 bases, and 9 bases lay between the germline ends. This CDR3 region has 12 residues. CDR1 MDHEN and CDR2 SYDVKM come from the germline V gene. The CDR3 bases are TGTGCCAGCAGTCTACGGAGGGAAAAACTGTTTTTT. It yields the protein CASSLRREKLFF.